The 25 T cell receptor beta chains in this list originate from one sample, sequenced in a study of blood T cell repertoires in COVID-19. TCRdb's table, derived via immunoSEQ multiplex PCR, lists solely in-frame clones and lacks some. The table shows 200,000 to 250,000 clones, with roughly 80% occurring only once. The specimen was peripheral blood. The receptors shown here come from a woman aged 60-75 years who had recovered from COVID-19.

The chain has TRBV2 and TRBJ2-2; 13 bases agree with TRBD2. In germline, CDR1 is SNHLY, CDR2 FYNNEI. This CDR3 comprises 17 residues. After removal of 6 bases from V and 3 bases from J, the junction contained 7 bases not matched to a gene. CDR3 sequence: CASREFGTSGDTGELFF. In DNA, the CDR3 is TGTGCCAGCAGAGAATTTGGGACTAGCGGGGACACCGGGGAGCTGTTTTTT.

V usage is TRBV4-1 and J usage is TRBJ1-1, with TRBD1 as a possible D gene (6 bases). Germline CDR1 MGHRA, CDR2 YSYEKL. CDR3 size: 15 residues. The ends were cut back, 2 bases at V and 5 bases at J, with 15 bases in the middle. CDR3 bases: TGCGCCAGCAGCCAACTTTGGGGGGGCCGGACTGAAGCTTTCTTT. Residues: CASSQLWGGRTEAFF.

This chain connects TRBV5-4 to TRBJ2-3; possible D gene TRBD2, 6 bases. Trimming cost V 4 bases and J 5 bases, with 14 bases left between them. CDR3 length: 14 amino acids. Germline V gives CDR1 SGHNT, CDR2 YYREEE (reference sequence). The CDR3 region is CASSPPRELDTQYF. The DNA for the CDR3 is TGTGCCAGCAGCCCGCCCCGGGAGCTAGATACGCAGTATTTT.

V gene TRBV19 combines with J gene TRBJ1-5, with 10 bases identical to TRBD1. Trimming took 4 bases from V and 6 from J; bases not matched to a gene: 9. Germline V gene lookup returns CDR1 LNHDA and CDR2 SQIVND (reference sequence). This CDR3 region has 16 residues. In DNA form, the CDR3 reads TGTGCCAGTAGTAGGAGGACAGGGGGTACGGGTCAGCCCCAGCATTTT. This codes for CASSRRTGGTGQPQHF.

The rearrangement links TRBV5-4 to TRBJ2-3; unclear D gene. Per the germline V gene, CDR1 is SGHNT and CDR2 is YYREEE (reference sequence). The CDR3 covers 13 residues. With 4 bases removed from V and 7 bases from J, the gap between germline ends came to 13 bases. The CDR3 DNA sequence: TGTGCCAGCAGCCTTCCCCCCCGTAATACGCAGTATTTT. The encoded protein is CASSLPPRNTQYF.

CDR3 in amino acids: CASIPGQANYGYTF. CDR3 DNA: TGTGCCAGCATACCGGGACAGGCTAACTATGGCTACACCTTC. The chain couples TRBV6-5 to TRBJ1-2; 8 bases match TRBD1. With V trimmed by 7 bases and J by 0 bases, 4 bases remained unmatched. CDR1 MNHEY and CDR2 SVGAGI come from the germline V gene. The CDR3 spans 14 residues.

J is TRBJ2-7 and V is TRBV30; a weak D match, TRBD1 (6 bases). This CDR3 spans 16 amino acids. V was shortened by 4 bases and J by 3 bases, with 22 bases between the two germline ends. CDR1 is GTSNPN and CDR2 is SVGIG in the germline V gene (reference sequence). CDR3 sequence reads: CAWTHWTIQGNYEQYF. Here the CDR3 DNA reads TGTGCCTGGACCCACTGGACGATACAGGGCAACTACGAGCAGTACTTC. The complete variable domain, with remaining parts taken from reference TRBV30 and TRBJ2-7, reads SQTIHQWPATLVQPVGSPLSLECTVEGTSNPNLYWYRQAAGRGLQLLFYSVGIGQISSEVPQNLSASRPQDRQFILSSKKLLLSDSGFYLCAWTHWTIQGNYEQYFGPGTRLTVT.

The gene calls are TRBV29-1 and TRBJ2-1; 11 bases are shared with TRBD1. Germline V gene lookup returns CDR1 SQVTM and CDR2 ANQGSEA. The CDR3 totals 14 residues. Germline trimming cut 2 bases from V and 7 bases from J; bases unmatched to any gene: 4. The CDR3 protein is CSVEWWDRGNEQFF. The CDR3 nucleotides read TGCAGCGTTGAATGGTGGGACAGGGGGAATGAGCAGTTCTTC.

The chain combines TRBV7-9 with TRBJ1-3; D is ambiguous. Per germline, CDR1 SEHNR and CDR2 FQNEAQ (reference sequence). V was clipped by 5 bases and J by 0 bases, with 11 bases between them. The CDR3 contains 15 residues. In DNA, the CDR3 is TGTGCCAGCAGCCCCCAAGCATACTCTGGAAACACCATATATTTT. It encodes CASSPQAYSGNTIYF.

This clone was detected a few times. The gene calls are TRBV7-8 and TRBJ1-2; D is possibly TRBD1 (5 bases). Germline V gene data show CDR1 as SGHVS and CDR2 as FQNEAQ. V dropped 5 bases and J dropped 1 base, with 8 bases sitting between them. CDR3 length: 13 residues. Here the CDR3 DNA reads TGTGCCAGCAGCCGCGACAGTAACTATGGCTACACCTTC. As protein: CASSRDSNYGYTF.

V and J are TRBV5-6 and TRBJ1-1; 7 nucleotides line up with TRBD1. The germline V gene encodes CDR1 SGHDT and CDR2 YYEEEE. V was clipped by 4 bases and J by 0 bases; unmatched bases: 12. This CDR3 spans 17 amino acids. The CDR3 loop is CASSPLYRGGMNTEAFF. The CDR3 region has the DNA TGTGCCAGCAGCCCGCTCTACAGGGGTGGAATGAACACTGAAGCTTTCTTT.

This clone was counted a few times. CDR3: CASSPPQGAWTEAFF. CDR3 sequence (DNA): TGTGCCAGCAGCCCTCCACAGGGGGCATGGACTGAAGCTTTCTTT. The chain is built from TRBV7-9 and TRBJ1-1, with 9 bases lining up with TRBD1. The J segment lost 5 bases and the V segment lost 5 bases, leaving 9 bases of the junction unmatched. CDR3 length equals 15 residues. Germline values: CDR1 SEHNR, CDR2 FQNEAQ (reference sequence).

V and J are TRBV5-4 and TRBJ1-4; possible D gene TRBD1, 6 bases. The ends were cut back, 0 bases at V and 3 bases at J, with 9 bases in the middle. Germline values: CDR1 SGHNT, CDR2 YYREEE (reference sequence). The CDR3 has 15 amino acids. CDR3: CASSLVAGANEKLFF. The CDR3 DNA sequence: TGTGCCAGCAGCTTGGTGGCAGGGGCTAATGAAAAACTGTTTTTT.

CDR3 amino acids: CASSNTDSGYTF. CDR3 in DNA: TGTGCCAGCAGCAATACGGATAGCGGCTACACCTTC. The chain combines TRBV21-1 with TRBJ1-2. TRBV21-1 has pseudogene status. This CDR3 spans 12 amino acids.

The V gene is TRBV14, the J gene TRBJ1-2; D not resolved. V was trimmed by 1 base and J by 6 bases, leaving 12 bases between them. The germline V gene has CDR1 SGHDN and CDR2 FVKESK. The CDR3 sequence is 14 residues long. The CDR3 region has the DNA TGTGCCAGCAGCCAAGGAGTGGGTAGCAATGGCTACACCTTC. It is translated as CASSQGVGSNGYTF.

J is TRBJ1-5 and V is TRBV5-8; no clear D gene. Germline CDR1 SGHTS, CDR2 YDEGEE. V lost 5 bases, J lost 7 bases, and 10 bases lay in between. The length of the CDR3 is 12 residues. The DNA of the CDR3 is TGTGCCAGCAGTATCGATAGACAGCCCCAGCATTTT. Translated, it gives CASSIDRQPQHF.

This clone was detected only once. J is TRBJ2-7 and V is TRBV7-2; D may be TRBD1 (6 bases). V shed 3 bases and J shed 8 bases, with 14 bases lying between them. Germline V lookup: CDR1 SGHTA, CDR2 FQGNSA. The CDR3 has 13 amino acids. The CDR3 is CASSLGAPSKQYF. CDR3 in DNA: TGTGCCAGCAGCTTGGGGGCACCTAGCAAGCAGTACTTC. Supplemented by reference TRBV7-2 and TRBJ2-7, the full variable domain reads GAGVSQSPSNKVTEKGKDVELRCDPISGHTALYWYRQSLGQGLEFLIYFQGNSAPDKSGLPSDRFSAERTGGSVSTLTIQRTQQEDSAVYLCASSLGAPSKQYFGPGTRLTVT.

J is TRBJ1-5 and V is TRBV6-5; D remains unclear. Germline V gene sequence: CDR1 MNHEY, CDR2 SVGAGI. V lost 5 bases to trimming and J lost 4 bases, with 9 bases between them. This CDR3 spans 13 amino acids. CDR3 loop: CASSRRTNQPQHF. The CDR3 bases are TGTGCCAGCAGTCGGAGGACGAATCAGCCCCAGCATTTT.

CDR3 loop: CASSLAVGVAETQYF. The CDR3 nucleotides are TGCGCCAGCAGCTTGGCCGTGGGAGTAGCAGAGACCCAGTACTTC. The chain carries TRBV5-1 and TRBJ2-5; D is perhaps TRBD2 (5 bases). Trimming left V 0 bases short and J 4 bases short, with 13 bases between. Germline CDR1 and CDR2: SGHRS and YFSETQ. The CDR3 runs to 15 residues.

This clone was seen a single time. J is TRBJ2-1 and V is TRBV9, with D maybe TRBD1 (6 bases). Per the germline V gene, CDR1 is SGDLS and CDR2 is YYNGEE. The CDR3 consists of 14 residues. V was trimmed by 4 bases and J by 10 bases, leaving 18 bases between them. DNA for the CDR3: TGTGCCAGCAGCCCACTTACCTCAGGGGAGGAGCAGTTCTTC. Translation: CASSPLTSGEEQFF.

The chain combines TRBV2 with TRBJ2-3; no reliable D call. Germline CDR1 is SNHLY and CDR2 is FYNNEI. This CDR3 is built from 14 residues. V was trimmed by 4 bases and J by 0 bases, leaving 8 bases between them. The CDR3 nucleotides read TGTGCCAGCAGTGCAAGCCATAGCACAGATACGCAGTATTTT. Protein: CASSASHSTDTQYF.

The rearrangement uses TRBV13 and TRBJ1-2; D gene unclear. With 3 bases removed from V and 6 bases from J, the gap between germline ends came to 14 bases. Germline CDR1 reads PRHDT; CDR2 reads FYEKMQ (reference sequence). This CDR3 comprises 14 residues. The CDR3 DNA sequence: TGTGCCAGCAGCTTTTGGAGCAGTTCCGATGGCTACACCTTC. Its translation is CASSFWSSSDGYTF.

This clone was seen just once. V gene TRBV5-4 combines with J gene TRBJ2-5, with 7 nucleotides matching TRBD1. This CDR3 contains 14 residues. V gave up 3 bases and J gave up 4 bases; unmatched junction bases: 6. Germline assignment: CDR1 SGHNT and CDR2 YYREEE (reference sequence). CDR3 bases: TGTGCCAGCAGCTCCCGGACAGGACTAGAGACCCAGTACTTC. This gives the protein CASSSRTGLETQYF.

This chain links TRBV3-1 (or the pseudogene TRBV3-2) with TRBJ2-5; 8 nucleotides agree with TRBD1. The junction had 12 bases not matched to a gene; V was cut back by 6 bases and J by 6 bases. This CDR3 contains 15 residues. CDR1 LGHDT and CDR2 YNNKEL come from the germline V gene (reference sequence). CDR3 loop: CASSFSAGGQKTQYF. The CDR3 region has the DNA TGTGCCAGCAGTTTCAGCGCAGGGGGCCAGAAGACCCAGTACTTC.

J is TRBJ2-7 and V is TRBV5-1; TRBD1 matches at 10 bases. Germline V gene data show CDR1 as SGHRS and CDR2 as YFSETQ. The J segment lost 6 bases and the V segment lost 3 bases, leaving 9 bases of the junction unmatched. CDR3 length: 15 residues. This CDR3 reads CASSSLEDRGAEQYF. CDR3 DNA: TGCGCCAGCAGCTCGTTAGAGGACAGGGGGGCCGAGCAGTACTTC.